This is a list of T cell receptor beta chains from one sample in a study of T cells in Graves' hyperthyroidism and ophthalmopathy. TCRdb called the multiplex PCR reads again in MiXCR, with one record for every CDR3 protein. The sample contains 500,000 to 750,000 distinct CDR3 sequences, around 14% of which appear only once. The specimen sequenced was blood. The receptors here all came from a woman aged 25 to 45 with Graves' hyperthyroidism. Both conserved end residues are part of each CDR3. Fields, in order: D gene, CDR3 length, J gene, clone size, V gene, CDR3 DNA, CDR3 protein. D genes are given only for firm matches. The size field is filled for only some rows; it gives once, few, many or a size class.

d_gene: NA; len: 14; j_gene: TRBJ1-1; abundance: many; v_gene: TRBV9; CDR3nt: TGTGCCAGCAGCGTAGGTGGCAGCTCGACTGAAGCTTTCTTT; CDR3aa: CASSVGGSSTEAFF
d_gene: NA; len: 14; j_gene: TRBJ1-2; abundance: NA; v_gene: TRBV18; CDR3nt: TGTGCCAGCTCACCGGAGGTAGAGAACTATGGCTACACCTTC; CDR3aa: CASSPEVENYGYTF
d_gene: TRBD2; len: 16; j_gene: TRBJ2-3; abundance: many; v_gene: TRBV12-3/TRBV12-4; CDR3nt: TGTGCCAGCAGTTTAAGGGCTAGCGGAAGCACAGATACGCAGTATTTT; CDR3aa: CASSLRASGSTDTQYF
d_gene: TRBD2; len: 15; j_gene: TRBJ2-3; abundance: NA; v_gene: TRBV11-2; CDR3nt: TGTGCCAGCAGCTTGGGCGGGAGTAACTCAGATACGCAGTATTTT; CDR3aa: CASSLGGSNSDTQYF
d_gene: NA; len: 14; j_gene: TRBJ2-3; abundance: few; v_gene: TRBV5-1; CDR3nt: TGCGCCAGCAGCTTGGCACAGGAAAGGGATACGCAGTATTTT; CDR3aa: CASSLAQERDTQYF
d_gene: NA; len: 14; j_gene: TRBJ1-5; abundance: many; v_gene: TRBV30; CDR3nt: TGTGCCTGGAGTGCGGCCTTGCTGTATCAGCCCCAGCATTTT; CDR3aa: CAWSAALLYQPQHF
d_gene: TRBD2; len: 15; j_gene: TRBJ2-7; abundance: many; v_gene: TRBV2; CDR3nt: TGTGCCAGCAGTAGACGACTAGCGGGACCCTACGAGCAGTACTTC; CDR3aa: CASSRRLAGPYEQYF
d_gene: NA; len: 13; j_gene: TRBJ1-1; abundance: many; v_gene: TRBV28; CDR3nt: TGTGCCAGCAGTTTGGGGGGGCGGACTGAAGCTTTCTTT; CDR3aa: CASSLGGRTEAFF
d_gene: TRBD2; len: 15; j_gene: TRBJ2-7; abundance: many; v_gene: TRBV5-1; CDR3nt: TGCGCCAGCAGCTTAGGCAGCGGGATGAGCTACGAGCAGTACTTC; CDR3aa: CASSLGSGMSYEQYF
d_gene: NA; len: 18; j_gene: TRBJ2-7; abundance: many; v_gene: TRBV5-6; CDR3nt: TGTGCCAGCAGCTTGGACACAGGGTTTGGCGGAGGCGGCCACGAGCAGTACTTC; CDR3aa: CASSLDTGFGGGGHEQYF
d_gene: TRBD1; len: 15; j_gene: TRBJ2-7; abundance: NA; v_gene: TRBV4-1; CDR3nt: TGCGCCAGCAGCCAGCCGGGACAGCCTCACTACGAGCAGTACTTC; CDR3aa: CASSQPGQPHYEQYF
d_gene: NA; len: 13; j_gene: TRBJ2-2; abundance: many; v_gene: TRBV3-1; CDR3nt: TGTGCCAGCAGCCAAACAAGAACCGGGGAGCTGTTTTTT; CDR3aa: CASSQTRTGELFF
d_gene: TRBD2; len: 16; j_gene: TRBJ2-1; abundance: NA; v_gene: TRBV6-1; CDR3nt: TGTGCCAGCAGAGCTCTAGCGGGACTCTCCTACAATGAGCAGTTCTTC; CDR3aa: CASRALAGLSYNEQFF
d_gene: NA; len: 16; j_gene: TRBJ1-3; abundance: few; v_gene: TRBV18; CDR3nt: TGTGCCAGCTCACCACTTACGGAGGCTCAAGGAAACACCATATATTTT; CDR3aa: CASSPLTEAQGNTIYF
d_gene: TRBD2; len: 15; j_gene: TRBJ2-1; abundance: NA; v_gene: TRBV6-2/TRBV6-3; CDR3nt: TGTGCCAGCAGTTACTCGGCTAGCGGGAGAGGCGAGCAGTTCTTC; CDR3aa: CASSYSASGRGEQFF
d_gene: TRBD1; len: 14; j_gene: TRBJ1-2; abundance: NA; v_gene: TRBV19; CDR3nt: TGTGCCAGTAGTATAGAGACAGGGGACCATGGCTACACCTTC; CDR3aa: CASSIETGDHGYTF
d_gene: TRBD2; len: 15; j_gene: TRBJ2-5; abundance: many; v_gene: TRBV27; CDR3nt: TGTGCCAGCGGACCTAGACTAGCGGCCCAAGAGACCCAGTACTTC; CDR3aa: CASGPRLAAQETQYF
d_gene: TRBD1; len: 15; j_gene: TRBJ2-7; abundance: NA; v_gene: TRBV6-2/TRBV6-3; CDR3nt: TGTGCCAGCAGGATGGGGGGACAGGGGGCGGACGAGCAGTACTTC; CDR3aa: CASRMGGQGADEQYF
d_gene: TRBD2; len: 15; j_gene: TRBJ2-7; abundance: many; v_gene: TRBV30; CDR3nt: TGTGCCTGGAGTGTTCCGGGACTATTGTCATACGAGCAGTACTTC; CDR3aa: CAWSVPGLLSYEQYF
d_gene: NA; len: 16; j_gene: TRBJ2-7; abundance: many; v_gene: TRBV20-1; CDR3nt: TGCAGTGCTAGCGGAGGACCACTAGGGGATTCCTACGAGCAGTACTTC; CDR3aa: CSASGGPLGDSYEQYF
d_gene: TRBD2; len: 15; j_gene: TRBJ2-7; abundance: many; v_gene: TRBV7-2; CDR3nt: TGTGCCAGCAGCCCTGCCGGCGGGAGGACGTACGAGCAGTACTTC; CDR3aa: CASSPAGGRTYEQYF
d_gene: TRBD2; len: 14; j_gene: TRBJ2-5; abundance: NA; v_gene: TRBV20-1; CDR3nt: TGCAAGACGGCGGGAGGCCCCACAGGGGAGACCCAGTACTTC; CDR3aa: CKTAGGPTGETQYF
d_gene: TRBD2; len: 12; j_gene: TRBJ2-1; abundance: many; v_gene: TRBV20-1; CDR3nt: TGCAGTGCAAGGGACTATTACAATGAGCAGTTCTTC; CDR3aa: CSARDYYNEQFF
d_gene: NA; len: 15; j_gene: TRBJ1-2; abundance: NA; v_gene: TRBV15; CDR3nt: TGTGCCACCAGCAGAGATAGGCAGATAAACTATGGCTACACCTTC; CDR3aa: CATSRDRQINYGYTF
d_gene: TRBD2; len: 18; j_gene: TRBJ2-1; abundance: NA; v_gene: TRBV5-1; CDR3nt: TGCGCCAGCAGCTTGGCTCGAGTGGGACTAGCGGTTTACAATGAGCAGTTCTTC; CDR3aa: CASSLARVGLAVYNEQFF
d_gene: NA; len: 13; j_gene: TRBJ2-5; abundance: many; v_gene: TRBV18; CDR3nt: TGTGCCAGCTCACCAGGGTCGACAGAGACCCAGTACTTC; CDR3aa: CASSPGSTETQYF
d_gene: NA; len: 12; j_gene: TRBJ1-2; abundance: NA; v_gene: TRBV29-1; CDR3nt: TGCAGCGCCACAGCCCCTAACTATGGCTACACCTTC; CDR3aa: CSATAPNYGYTF
d_gene: NA; len: 15; j_gene: TRBJ2-1; abundance: many; v_gene: TRBV7-9; CDR3nt: TGTGCCAGCAGCTTACTCGCGAGGGGATACAATGAGCAGTTCTTC; CDR3aa: CASSLLARGYNEQFF
d_gene: TRBD2; len: 15; j_gene: TRBJ2-7; abundance: many; v_gene: TRBV12-3/TRBV12-4; CDR3nt: TGTGCCAGCAGTCACAGCGGGACGGCCTCCTACGAGCAGTACTTC; CDR3aa: CASSHSGTASYEQYF
d_gene: TRBD1; len: 14; j_gene: TRBJ2-5; abundance: many; v_gene: TRBV6-1; CDR3nt: TGTGCCAGCAGTGGACAGGGATACAAAGAGACCCAGTACTTC; CDR3aa: CASSGQGYKETQYF
d_gene: NA; len: 14; j_gene: TRBJ1-2; abundance: many; v_gene: TRBV6-1; CDR3nt: TGTGCCAGCAGTTACCGGCGGCTCGGCTATGGCTACACCTTC; CDR3aa: CASSYRRLGYGYTF
d_gene: NA; len: 17; j_gene: TRBJ2-1; abundance: few; v_gene: TRBV7-6; CDR3nt: TGTGCCAGCACCAAAGCAGTAGGAGGGGGCTCCTACAATGAGCAGTTCTTC; CDR3aa: CASTKAVGGGSYNEQFF
d_gene: NA; len: 13; j_gene: TRBJ1-4; abundance: NA; v_gene: TRBV27; CDR3nt: TGTGCCAGCTCCGGGGCGGGGATTGAAAAACTGTTTTTT; CDR3aa: CASSGAGIEKLFF
d_gene: TRBD2; len: 16; j_gene: TRBJ2-2; abundance: NA; v_gene: TRBV6-2/TRBV6-3; CDR3nt: TGTGCCAGCAGCCGAGCGGGAGGGCTGAACACCGGGGAGCTGTTTTTT; CDR3aa: CASSRAGGLNTGELFF
d_gene: NA; len: 14; j_gene: TRBJ1-1; abundance: NA; v_gene: TRBV5-1; CDR3nt: TGCGCCAGCAGCTTGGTTGTTATGAACACTGAAGCTTTCTTT; CDR3aa: CASSLVVMNTEAFF
d_gene: NA; len: 17; j_gene: TRBJ1-2; abundance: many; v_gene: TRBV2; CDR3nt: TGTGCCAGCATGTCGACGAGACAGGACAGAGATAACTATGGCTACACCTTC; CDR3aa: CASMSTRQDRDNYGYTF
d_gene: NA; len: 15; j_gene: TRBJ1-6; abundance: many; v_gene: TRBV30; CDR3nt: TGTGCCTGGAGTGACCCAATCGGGGATAATTCACCCCTCCACTTT; CDR3aa: CAWSDPIGDNSPLHF
d_gene: NA; len: 15; j_gene: TRBJ2-7; abundance: many; v_gene: TRBV28; CDR3nt: TGTGCCAGCAGCCCCTTAAGTGGCCTCTCCTACGAGCAGTACTTC; CDR3aa: CASSPLSGLSYEQYF
d_gene: TRBD1; len: 17; j_gene: TRBJ1-1; abundance: few; v_gene: TRBV19; CDR3nt: TGTGCCAGTAGTATCCGACAGGGGGGCAACATGAACACTGAAGCTTTCTTT; CDR3aa: CASSIRQGGNMNTEAFF
d_gene: TRBD2; len: 17; j_gene: TRBJ2-5; abundance: NA; v_gene: TRBV6-1; CDR3nt: TGTGCCAGCAACCCTAGCGTGACTAGCGGAAACCAAGAGACCCAGTACTTC; CDR3aa: CASNPSVTSGNQETQYF
d_gene: NA; len: 14; j_gene: TRBJ2-1; abundance: many; v_gene: TRBV5-8; CDR3nt: TGTGCCAGCAGCTTGGGAGGTCTTCAAGTGGAGCAGTTCTTC; CDR3aa: CASSLGGLQVEQFF
d_gene: TRBD1; len: 20; j_gene: TRBJ2-7; abundance: many; v_gene: TRBV11-2; CDR3nt: TGTGCCAGCAGCTTTGGGGGCGAGGGCCTCACAGGGGCATACTCCTACGAGCAGTACTTC; CDR3aa: CASSFGGEGLTGAYSYEQYF
d_gene: TRBD2; len: 16; j_gene: TRBJ2-1; abundance: many; v_gene: TRBV2; CDR3nt: TGTGCCAGCAACCGAGCGGGAGGCGGTTCCTACAATGAGCAGTTCTTC; CDR3aa: CASNRAGGGSYNEQFF
d_gene: NA; len: 15; j_gene: TRBJ2-7; abundance: many; v_gene: TRBV5-5; CDR3nt: TGTGCCAGCAGCTTGGTGGCTAGGAGCTCCTACGAGCAGTACTTC; CDR3aa: CASSLVARSSYEQYF
d_gene: NA; len: 20; j_gene: TRBJ2-6; abundance: NA; v_gene: TRBV5-1; CDR3nt: TGCGCCAGCAGCTTAATCGGGACGGGGGCCGCGTTCTCTGGGGCCAACGTCCTGACTTTC; CDR3aa: CASSLIGTGAAFSGANVLTF
d_gene: NA; len: 15; j_gene: TRBJ2-1; abundance: many; v_gene: TRBV7-6; CDR3nt: TGTGCCAGCAGCTTAGGCCCAGAGAGGGGCAATGAGCAGTTCTTC; CDR3aa: CASSLGPERGNEQFF
d_gene: NA; len: 16; j_gene: TRBJ2-3; abundance: many; v_gene: TRBV14; CDR3nt: TGTGCCAGCAGTCACGAAAGAGGGGGTCCCACAGATACGCAGTATTTT; CDR3aa: CASSHERGGPTDTQYF
d_gene: NA; len: 14; j_gene: TRBJ2-5; abundance: NA; v_gene: TRBV5-1; CDR3nt: TGCGCCAGCAGCTTGGCTGCCCTCCAAGAGACCCAGTACTTC; CDR3aa: CASSLAALQETQYF
d_gene: TRBD1; len: 16; j_gene: TRBJ2-7; abundance: NA; v_gene: TRBV12-3/TRBV12-4; CDR3nt: TGTGCCAGCAGTTTAGACGACAGGGGGTACTTTTACGAGCAGTACTTC; CDR3aa: CASSLDDRGYFYEQYF
d_gene: NA; len: 14; j_gene: TRBJ1-5; abundance: NA; v_gene: TRBV6-2/TRBV6-3; CDR3nt: TGTGCCAGCAGCCGGGGGGGTTCGCATCAGCCCCAGCATTTT; CDR3aa: CASSRGGSHQPQHF
d_gene: NA; len: 16; j_gene: TRBJ2-3; abundance: many; v_gene: TRBV11-2; CDR3nt: TGTGCCAGCAGCTTAGGAGTAGTCCCGAACGTGAATACGCAGTATTTT; CDR3aa: CASSLGVVPNVNTQYF
d_gene: TRBD2; len: 15; j_gene: TRBJ2-5; abundance: many; v_gene: TRBV3-1; CDR3nt: TGTGCCAGCAGGCGCTTAGCGGGGGGCGAGGAGACCCAGTACTTC; CDR3aa: CASRRLAGGEETQYF
d_gene: TRBD2; len: 16; j_gene: TRBJ2-1; abundance: NA; v_gene: TRBV7-2; CDR3nt: TGTGCCAGCAGCGTCCGGGGACTAGCGGGAGTAGTTGAGCAGTTCTTC; CDR3aa: CASSVRGLAGVVEQFF
d_gene: NA; len: 13; j_gene: TRBJ1-2; abundance: NA; v_gene: TRBV10-2; CDR3nt: TGCGCCAGCAGTCCCGCTCATAACTATGGCTACACCTTC; CDR3aa: CASSPAHNYGYTF